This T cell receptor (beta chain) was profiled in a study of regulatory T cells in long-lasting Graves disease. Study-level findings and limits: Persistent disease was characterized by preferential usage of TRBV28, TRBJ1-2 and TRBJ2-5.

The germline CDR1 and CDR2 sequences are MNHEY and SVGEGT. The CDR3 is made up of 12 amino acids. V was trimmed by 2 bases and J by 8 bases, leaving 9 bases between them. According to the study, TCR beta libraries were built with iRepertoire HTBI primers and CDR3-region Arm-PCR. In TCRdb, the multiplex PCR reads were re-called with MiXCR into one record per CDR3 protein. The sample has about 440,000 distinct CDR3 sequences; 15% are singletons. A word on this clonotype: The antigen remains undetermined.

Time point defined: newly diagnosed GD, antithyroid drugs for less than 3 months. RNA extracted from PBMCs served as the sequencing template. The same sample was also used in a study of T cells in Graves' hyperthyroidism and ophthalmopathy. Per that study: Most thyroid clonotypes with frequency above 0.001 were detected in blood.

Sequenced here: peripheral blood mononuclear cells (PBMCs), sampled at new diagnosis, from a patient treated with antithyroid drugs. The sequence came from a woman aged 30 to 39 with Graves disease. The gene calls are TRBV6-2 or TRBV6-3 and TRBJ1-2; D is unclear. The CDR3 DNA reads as TGTGCCAGCAGTTACACCTCAAAGGGCTACACCTTC. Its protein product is CASSYTSKGYTF.